The 12 T cell receptor beta chains reported below all come from one sample, sequenced in a study of cytotoxic CD8 clonotypes in ibrutinib-treated CLL. Data came from immunoSEQ multiplex PCR; TCRdb stores just in-frame clones and leaves some out. The table records some 43,000 clones, around 68% of them present only once. The sequencing used PBMCs, collected after 12 months of ibrutinib treatment. The source of these receptors is a human donor with chronic lymphocytic leukemia.

This chain connects TRBV7-9 to TRBJ2-7, with D tentatively TRBD2 (5 bases). V was pared by 5 bases and J by 1 base, with 15 bases between. Per germline, CDR1 SEHNR and CDR2 FQNEAQ (reference sequence). The CDR3 spans 15 residues. The CDR3 is CASSASGGLSYEQYF. CDR3 DNA: TGTGCCAGCAGCGCTAGTGGAGGTCTATCCTACGAGCAGTACTTC.

This clone was seen more than once but under ten times. V is TRBV19 and J is TRBJ2-1; D not resolved. The V end lost 1 base, the J end lost 8 bases, and 3 bases lay between the germline ends. The CDR3 runs 11 residues. The germline V gene encodes CDR1 LNHDA and CDR2 SQIVND (reference sequence). CDR3 loop: CASSIADEQFF. CDR3 bases: TGTGCCAGTAGTATAGCTGATGAGCAGTTCTTC.

The V and J genes are TRBV9 and TRBJ2-3; D tentatively fits TRBD1 or TRBD2 (5 bases each). CDR1 is SGDLS, CDR2 YYNGEE, per germline. The V end lost 3 bases, the J end lost 2 bases, and 10 bases lay between the germline ends. The CDR3 totals 14 residues. The CDR3 DNA sequence: TGTGCCAGCAGCGGGGGGAAAACCACAGATACGCAGTATTTT. Translated: CASSGGKTTDTQYF. Drawing the rest from reference TRBV9 and TRBJ2-3, the complete variable domain is DSGVTQTPKHLITATGQRVTLRCSPRSGDLSVYWYQQSLDQGLQFLIQYYNGEERAKGNILERFSAQQFPDLHSELNLSSLELGDSALYFCASSGGKTTDTQYFGPGTRLTVL.

The rearrangement uses TRBV9 and TRBJ2-5, with 10 bases fitting TRBD2. Germline V gene data show CDR1 as SGDLS and CDR2 as YYNGEE. The CDR3 consists of 15 residues. After removal of 1 base from V and 5 bases from J, the junction contained 5 bases not matched to a gene. DNA for the CDR3: TGTGCCAGCAGCGTAAGCGGGGGGGCTTCCGAGACCCAGTACTTC. It yields the protein CASSVSGGASETQYF.

This clone came up once. The same CDR3 arises from other DNA sequences in this sample as well. V and J are TRBV28 and TRBJ1-1; D unclear. The germline CDR1 and CDR2 sequences are MDHEN and SYDVKM. The CDR3 totals 12 residues. The ends were cut back, 3 bases at V and 11 bases at J, with 13 bases in the middle. The CDR3 nucleotides are TGTGCCAGCAGTTTTGTAGGGAGGGTTGCTTTCTTT. Protein: CASSFVGRVAFF.

V and J are TRBV7-9 and TRBJ1-2; D may be TRBD1 (6 bases). The germline V and J ends were trimmed by 3 bases and 0 bases, with 14 bases remaining between them. Germline-derived CDR1 and CDR2 are SEHNR and FQNEAQ (reference sequence). The CDR3 length is 16 residues. CDR3 in amino acids: CASSLMGHIANYGYTF. CDR3 DNA: TGTGCCAGCAGCTTGATGGGACATATCGCTAACTATGGCTACACCTTC.

This clone was observed a few times. The genes are TRBV7-8 and TRBJ2-1, with D unclear. Germline V gives CDR1 SGHVS, CDR2 FQNEAQ. This CDR3 is built from 14 residues. The V end lost 3 bases, the J end lost 3 bases, and 9 bases lay between the germline ends. Here the CDR3 DNA reads TGTGCCAGCAGCTTGGGCAGCAACTACAATGAGCAGTTCTTC. As protein: CASSLGSNYNEQFF.

This chain connects TRBV4-1 to TRBJ1-3, with TRBD1 matching 7 bases. Per the germline V gene, CDR1 is MGHRA and CDR2 is YSYEKL. V trimming: 1 base; J trimming: 0 bases; junction bases outside the gene matches: 9. This CDR3 has 18 residues. The CDR3 nucleotides are TGCGCCAGCAGCCAAGCCCCCCTATGGACAGGCTCTGGAAACACCATATATTTT. Protein product: CASSQAPLWTGSGNTIYF.

With regard to this clone: A read error may produce the germline difference seen at one junction end. The gene calls are TRBV10-3 and TRBJ2-3; 11 positions agree with TRBD1. Looked up from germline, CDR1 is ENHRY and CDR2 is SYGVKD. The CDR3 loop spans 15 amino acids. Here the CDR3 DNA reads TGTGCCAGCAGTGAAGGACAGGGGGCCACAGATACGCAGTATTTT. Its translation is CASSEGQGATDTQYF.

The chain recombines TRBV7-2 with TRBJ2-2, with a weak D call TRBD1 (5 bases). Germline V gene sequence: CDR1 SGHTA, CDR2 FQGNSA. This CDR3 region has 14 residues. V lost 5 bases, J lost 4 bases, and 11 bases lay in between. CDR3 nucleotides: TGTGCCAGCAGCCCTCAGGGTTCCACCGGGGAGCTGTTTTTT. This sequence encodes CASSPQGSTGELFF.

The rearrangement uses TRBV6-1 and TRBJ2-3; D is perhaps TRBD2 (6 bases). This CDR3 comprises 15 residues. Germline loops: CDR1 MNHNS, CDR2 SASEGT. V was pared by 5 bases and J by 5 bases, with 17 bases between. CDR3 region: CASSPWGEARDTQYF. CDR3 DNA sequence: TGTGCCAGCAGTCCCTGGGGGGAGGCTAGAGATACGCAGTATTTT.

V and J are TRBV5-4 and TRBJ2-2; D call uncertain. CDR1 is SGHNT, CDR2 YYREEE, per germline (reference sequence). V was cut by 1 base and J by 0 bases, with 1 base left in between. This CDR3 has 13 amino acids. The CDR3 sequence: CASSLPNTGELFF. In nucleotides, the CDR3 is TGTGCCAGCAGCTTGCCGAACACCGGGGAGCTGTTTTTT. Full variable domain (outside the CDR3, taken from reference TRBV5-4 and TRBJ2-2): ETGVTQSPTHLIKTRGQQVTLRCSSQSGHNTVSWYQQALGQGPQFIFQYYREEENGRGNFPPRFSGLQFPNYSSELNVNALELDDSALYLCASSLPNTGELFFGEGSRLTVL.